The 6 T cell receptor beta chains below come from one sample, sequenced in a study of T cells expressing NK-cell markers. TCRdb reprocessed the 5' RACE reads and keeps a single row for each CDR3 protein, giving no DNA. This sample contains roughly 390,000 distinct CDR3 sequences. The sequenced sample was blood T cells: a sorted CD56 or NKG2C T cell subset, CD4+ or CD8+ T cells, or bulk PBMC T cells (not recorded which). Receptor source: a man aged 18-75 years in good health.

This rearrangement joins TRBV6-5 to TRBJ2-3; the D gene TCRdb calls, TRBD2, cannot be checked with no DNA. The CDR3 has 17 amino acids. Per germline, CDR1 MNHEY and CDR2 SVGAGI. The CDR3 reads CASSYSWTSGGKDTQYF.

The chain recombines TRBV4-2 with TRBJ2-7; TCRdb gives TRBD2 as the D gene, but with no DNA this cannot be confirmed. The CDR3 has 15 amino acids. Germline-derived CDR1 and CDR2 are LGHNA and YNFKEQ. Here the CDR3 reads CASSQEASYAYEQYF.

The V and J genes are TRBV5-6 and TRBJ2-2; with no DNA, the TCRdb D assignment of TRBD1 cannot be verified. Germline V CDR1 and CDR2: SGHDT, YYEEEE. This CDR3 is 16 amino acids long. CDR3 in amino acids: CASSLLGQGAGGELFF.

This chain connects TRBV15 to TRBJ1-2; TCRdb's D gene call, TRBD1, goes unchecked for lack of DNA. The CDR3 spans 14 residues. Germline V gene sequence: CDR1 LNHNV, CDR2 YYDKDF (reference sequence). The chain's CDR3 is CATSRKNYRGGYTF.

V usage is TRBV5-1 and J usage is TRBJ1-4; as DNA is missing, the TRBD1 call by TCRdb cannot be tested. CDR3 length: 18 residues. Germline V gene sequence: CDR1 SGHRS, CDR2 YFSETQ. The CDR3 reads CASSPGPMKSATNEKLFF.

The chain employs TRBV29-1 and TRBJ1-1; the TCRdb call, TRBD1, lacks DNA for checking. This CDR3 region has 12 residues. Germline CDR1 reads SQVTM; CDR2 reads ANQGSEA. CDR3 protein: CSANRGGTEAFF.